This T cell receptor beta chain stems from a study of blood T cell repertoires in COVID-19. On the study more broadly: Whether acute or convalescent, the COVID-19 samples came from the United States, Italy and Spain. The cDNA or gDNA used as material had been derived from T cells, B-cell-depleted T cells, or PBMCs.

In the original analysis: Estimation of nucleated cell counts relied on the amplification of reference gene primers. The data were produced by immunoSEQ multiplex PCR, yet TCRdb's version contains in-frame clones alone and is incomplete. D and trimming were read from the DNA, whereas the V and J calls and clone size are those reported in that table. Here the sample spans roughly 200,000 clones, 87% being singletons. Per the germline V gene, CDR1 is LGHNA and CDR2 is YSLEER. Trimming pared 2 bases from V and 9 bases from J, leaving 17 bases between. This CDR3 is 16 amino acids long. Sequencing was carried out using peripheral blood. The V call is TRBV4-3, the J call TRBJ1-6; D is uncertain. The sequence was obtained from a woman aged 18-35 years who had recovered from COVID-19. In DNA form, the CDR3 reads TGCGCCAGCAGCCAACAGAACGGCGGTGTTGGTTCACCCCTCCACTTT. This gives the protein CASSQQNGGVGSPLHF.